This T cell receptor (beta chain) was sequenced during a study of a mutant IDH1 vaccine in newly diagnosed glioma. Across the whole study: Previous treatment comprised radiotherapy, temozolomide, or both, mostly both. Study-wide points: Immune responses induced by the vaccine were seen in less than 95% of patients, spanning multiple MHC alleles.

The CDR3 contains 14 residues. V was shortened by 4 bases and J by 1 base, with 10 bases between the two germline ends. Germline CDR1 and CDR2: SNHLY and FYNNEI. Noted time point: week 5, during vaccination. All doses held 300 ug of mutant IDH1 20-mer peptide, with topical imiquimod. Each astrocytoma in the donors was new, WHO grade 3 or 4, IDH1-mutant and ATRX-lost. For this clone: Its antigen is unknown.

Clones were read by immunoSEQ multiplex PCR, and TCRdb kept only the in-frame ones, dropping some. The sample records some 37,000 clones, around three quarters being singletons. The material sequenced was PBMCs, taken from a glioma patient whose treatment included an IDH1 peptide vaccine. The receptor's source is a man aged 40-49 years with glioma. The chain links TRBV2 to TRBJ1-1; possible D gene TRBD1, 5 bases. CDR3 coding DNA: TGTGCCAGCAGTGTACTCAGGGAGAACACTGAAGCTTTCTTT. Its translation is CASSVLRENTEAFF.